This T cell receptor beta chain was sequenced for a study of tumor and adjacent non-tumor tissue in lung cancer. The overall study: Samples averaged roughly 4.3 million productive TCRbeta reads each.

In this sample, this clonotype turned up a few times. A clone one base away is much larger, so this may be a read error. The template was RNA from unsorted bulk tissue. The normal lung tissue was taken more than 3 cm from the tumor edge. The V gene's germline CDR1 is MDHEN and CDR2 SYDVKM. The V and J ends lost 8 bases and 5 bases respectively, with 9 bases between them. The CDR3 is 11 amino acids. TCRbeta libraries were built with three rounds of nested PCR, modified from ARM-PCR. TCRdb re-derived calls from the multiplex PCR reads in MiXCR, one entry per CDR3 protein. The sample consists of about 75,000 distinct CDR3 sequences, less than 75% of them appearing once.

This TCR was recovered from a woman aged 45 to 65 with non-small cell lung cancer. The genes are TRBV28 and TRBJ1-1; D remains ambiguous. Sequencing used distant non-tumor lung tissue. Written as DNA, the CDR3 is TGTGCCAGCGGCCGACGGACTGAAGCTTTCTTT. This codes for CASGRRTEAFF.